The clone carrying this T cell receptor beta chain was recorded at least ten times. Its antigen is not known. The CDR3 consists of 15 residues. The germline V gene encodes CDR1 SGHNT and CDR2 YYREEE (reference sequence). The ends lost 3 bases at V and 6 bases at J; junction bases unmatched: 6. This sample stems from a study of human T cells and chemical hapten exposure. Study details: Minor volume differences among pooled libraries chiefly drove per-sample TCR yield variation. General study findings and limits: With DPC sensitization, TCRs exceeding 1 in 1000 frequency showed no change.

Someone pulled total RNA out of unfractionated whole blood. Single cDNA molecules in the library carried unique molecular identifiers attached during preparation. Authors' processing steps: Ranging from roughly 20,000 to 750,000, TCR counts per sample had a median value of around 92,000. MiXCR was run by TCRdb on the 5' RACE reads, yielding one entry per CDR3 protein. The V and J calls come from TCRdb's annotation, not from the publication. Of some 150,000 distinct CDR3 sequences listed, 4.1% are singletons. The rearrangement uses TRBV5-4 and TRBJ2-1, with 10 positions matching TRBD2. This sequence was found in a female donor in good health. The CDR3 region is CASSSLAGEPNEQFF. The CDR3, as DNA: TGTGCCAGCAGCTCCCTAGCGGGGGAGCCCAATGAGCAGTTCTTC.